The TCR beta chain under discussion was sequenced for a study of T-cell memory formation after mild COVID-19. Study outcomes and limitations: Contracting CD4+ clones were located mainly in CM and EM, and CD8+ clones in EMRA. Clones that contracted from day 15 to 85 had balanced CD4/CD8; later expanders were CD4+ biased.

TCRdb re-derived calls from the 5' RACE reads in MiXCR, one entry per CDR3 protein. The sample yields approximately 480,000 distinct CDR3 sequences, 18% seen once. Trimming pared 0 bases from V and 10 bases from J, leaving 19 bases between. The CDR3 consists of 16 residues. CDR1 SGHTA and CDR2 FQGTGA come from the germline V gene. This clonotype was seen a handful of times. The target antigen is unknown. The chain recombines TRBV7-3 with TRBJ2-1, with D uncertain. The receptor comes from an adult woman who had mild COVID-19 (a few samples of this study predate the infection). Cell type and time point are not known. Sequencing input: PBMCs or a T cell subset sorted from them (not recorded which). The CDR3 loop reads CASSLTGQVSAQEQFF. CDR3 coding DNA: TGTGCCAGCAGCTTAACTGGCCAGGTGTCGGCTCAGGAGCAGTTCTTC.